This entry lists 27 T cell receptor beta chains sequenced from one sample in a study of blood T cell repertoires in COVID-19. Sequencing was performed with immunoSEQ multiplex PCR; in TCRdb, only in-frame clones are kept and a portion is missing. The profile shows over 110,000 clones, 80% to 90% of them singletons. The sequencing input was PBMCs or T cells enriched from blood (not recorded which). These receptors came from a man aged 60 to 75 who had recovered from COVID-19.

The chain is built from TRBV9 and TRBJ1-1; the D gene is possibly TRBD1 (5 bases). This CDR3 contains 16 residues. V was trimmed by 2 bases and J by 1 base, leaving 15 bases between them. Germline lookup yields CDR1 SGDLS and CDR2 YYNGEE. CDR3 nucleotides: TGTGCCAGCAGCGTTGCGGGGGACGCCCGGAACACTGAAGCTTTCTTT. It specifies CASSVAGDARNTEAFF.

The chain links TRBV5-4 to TRBJ1-6; no firm D call. V shed 0 bases and J shed 7 bases, with 11 bases lying between them. The CDR3 contains 15 residues. CDR1 is SGHNT, CDR2 YYREEE, per germline (reference sequence). CDR3 bases: TGTGCCAGCAGCTTGGGGGCAGTGATGAATTCACCCCTCCACTTT. Encoded protein: CASSLGAVMNSPLHF.

This chain links TRBV7-8 with TRBJ1-4; D not resolved. Germline CDR1 reads SGHVS; CDR2 reads FQNEAQ. This CDR3 is built from 14 residues. The V end lost 6 bases, the J end lost 7 bases, and 15 bases lay between the germline ends. The CDR3 protein is CASSRGQAGEKLFF. The DNA of the CDR3 is TGTGCCAGCAGTCGTGGGCAAGCCGGTGAAAAACTGTTTTTT.

The chain links TRBV28 to TRBJ1-5, with 9 bases lining up with TRBD1. The CDR3 has 17 residues. Germline V gene lookup returns CDR1 MDHEN and CDR2 SYDVKM. Unmatched junction bases numbered 10, after V lost 6 bases and J lost 1 base. The CDR3 sequence: CASSFGTGIQSNQPQHF. CDR3 bases: TGTGCCAGCAGCTTCGGGACAGGGATTCAGAGCAATCAGCCCCAGCATTTT.

The chain employs TRBV6-5 and TRBJ2-7; 9 bases line up with TRBD1. The CDR3 covers 14 residues. CDR1 and CDR2 (germline): MNHEY, SVGAGI. Losses at the gene ends were 7 bases for V and 3 bases for J; bases not matched to a gene: 7. The CDR3 nucleotides are TGTGCCAGCATGTCGACAGGGGGAATCTACGAGCAGTACTTC. Translated, it gives CASMSTGGIYEQYF.

V and J are TRBV7-2 and TRBJ2-7; 8 nucleotides align to TRBD2. CDR1 and CDR2 (germline): SGHTA, FQGNSA. The CDR3 consists of 15 residues. V lost 5 bases and J lost 4; bases outside the gene matches: 10. This chain's CDR3 is CASSKAGAVDYEQYF. The CDR3 coding sequence is TGTGCCAGCAGCAAAGCGGGAGCGGTGGATTACGAGCAGTACTTC.

This chain joins TRBV25-1 and TRBJ2-7, with D tentatively TRBD1 (6 bases). V lost 3 bases and J lost 4, with 13 bases in between. The CDR3 runs 14 residues. Germline V gives CDR1 MGHDK, CDR2 SYGVNS. The CDR3 nucleotides are TGTGCCAGCAGTGATTCCAACCAGGGGTACGAGCAGTACTTC. This translates into CASSDSNQGYEQYF.

This chain joins TRBV12-3 or TRBV12-4 and TRBJ1-2, with D maybe TRBD1 (6 bases). The CDR3 consists of 13 residues. V was cut by 0 bases and J by 6 bases, with 8 bases left in between. CDR3 loop: CASSLAHRDGYTF. DNA of the CDR3: TGTGCCAGCAGTTTAGCCCACAGGGATGGCTACACCTTC.

This chain connects TRBV27 to TRBJ2-7; TRBD2 agrees at 8 bases. Germline V gene lookup returns CDR1 MNHEY and CDR2 SMNVEV (reference sequence). Trimming removed 5 bases from V and 1 base from J; junction bases left unmatched: 7. The CDR3 runs 15 residues. CDR3 sequence (DNA): TGTGCCAGCAGTCTCAGCGGGAGAGTGTCCTACGAGCAGTACTTC. Translating it yields CASSLSGRVSYEQYF.

The chain employs TRBV21-1 and TRBJ2-5; TRBD2, as called in the table, went unchecked against the DNA. TRBV21-1 is a recognized pseudogene. The CDR3 has 15 amino acids. DNA for the CDR3: TGTGCCAGCAGCAAAGATAGGACTATCCAAGAGACCCAGTACTTC. Amino acids: CASSKDRTIQETQYF.

V usage is TRBV9 and J usage is TRBJ2-1; 16 bases map to TRBD2. Germline CDR1 and CDR2: SGDLS and YYNGEE. The CDR3 is 17 residues long. Trimming at V came to 2 bases and at J to 7 bases, leaving 6 bases not matched to a gene. In DNA form, the CDR3 reads TGTGCCAGCAGCGTCGGGACTAGCGGGAGGGCCGGGAATGAGCAGTTCTTC. Translating it yields CASSVGTSGRAGNEQFF.

This clone has just one count. This chain joins TRBV11-2 and TRBJ2-7; D may be TRBD2 (6 bases). Germline lookup yields CDR1 SGHAT and CDR2 FQNNGV. This CDR3 is 13 amino acids long. With 1 base removed from V and 4 bases from J, the gap between germline ends came to 8 bases. CDR3: CASSLGRGYEQYF. CDR3 bases: TGTGCCAGCAGCTTAGGACGGGGGTACGAGCAGTACTTC.

This chain links TRBV6-5 with TRBJ1-3, with D hard to call. The CDR3 has 16 amino acids. V lost 0 bases and J lost 2, with 11 bases in between. Per the germline V gene, CDR1 is MNHEY and CDR2 is SVGAGI. The CDR3 spells CASSYSGSRAGNTIYF. The CDR3, as DNA: TGTGCCAGCAGTTACTCGGGCTCGAGAGCTGGAAACACCATATATTTT.

This chain connects TRBV7-8 to TRBJ2-7, with 8 bases that match TRBD2. With V trimmed by 6 bases and J by 4 bases, 8 bases remained unmatched. Germline lookup yields CDR1 SGHVS and CDR2 FQNEAQ. There are 14 residues in the CDR3. In nucleotides, the CDR3 is TGTGCCAGCAGTCTACTTGTAGCGGGGTACGAGCAGTACTTC. The encoded protein is CASSLLVAGYEQYF.

The chain has TRBV3-1 (or the pseudogene TRBV3-2) and TRBJ2-1; D is undetermined. Trimming took 4 bases from V and 9 from J, leaving 7 bases between them. Germline-derived CDR1 and CDR2 are LGHDT and YNNKEL (reference sequence). The CDR3 has 11 residues. The CDR3 protein is CASSLQVEQFF. The CDR3 DNA is TGTGCCAGCAGCCTCCAGGTTGAGCAGTTCTTC.

The V and J genes are TRBV5-1 and TRBJ1-1, with TRBD1 matching over 8 bases. Looked up from germline, CDR1 is SGHRS and CDR2 is YFSETQ. The CDR3 totals 15 residues. V lost 1 base to trimming and J lost 6 bases; unmatched junction nucleotides: 8. CDR3: CASSLTGGFNAEAFF. In nucleotides, the CDR3 is TGCGCCAGCAGCTTGACAGGGGGGTTTAACGCTGAAGCTTTCTTT.

The chain employs TRBV27 and TRBJ1-4, with D perhaps TRBD1 (6 bases). Trimming pared 1 base from V and 10 bases from J, leaving 16 bases between. Germline V CDR1 and CDR2: MNHEY, SMNVEV (reference sequence). The CDR3 is made up of 15 amino acids. The CDR3 DNA follows: TGTGCCAGCAGTTTATACAGGGATGTGGTAGGAAAACTGTTTTTT. This codes for CASSLYRDVVGKLFF.

The J gene is TRBJ1-1, the V gene TRBV24-1, with no clear D. The V end lost 2 bases, the J end lost 5 bases, and 2 bases lay between the germline ends. The CDR3 has 11 amino acids. Germline assignment: CDR1 KGHDR and CDR2 SFDVKD. CDR3 coding DNA: TGTGCCACCAGTGATTCAACTGAAGCTTTCTTT. This codes for CATSDSTEAFF.

The J gene is TRBJ2-2, the V gene TRBV6-5, with TRBD2 as a possible D gene (6 bases). The CDR3 loop spans 15 amino acids. V lost 9 bases and J 0 bases, leaving 14 bases between the germline ends. CDR1 MNHEY and CDR2 SVGAGI come from the germline V gene. The CDR3 sequence is CASGRGGTNTGELFF. CDR3 nucleotides: TGTGCCAGTGGCCGGGGCGGGACGAACACCGGGGAGCTGTTTTTT.

This chain connects TRBV4-2 to TRBJ1-4, with D hard to call. The germline V gene encodes CDR1 LGHNA and CDR2 YNFKEQ. The CDR3 loop spans 16 amino acids. V lost 1 base to trimming and J lost 6 bases, with 15 bases between them. The CDR3 nucleotides read TGTGCCAGCAGCCAAGGTCAAGGAGGTATATATGAAAAACTGTTTTTT. Its protein product is CASSQGQGGIYEKLFF.

This clone was observed once. This chain uses TRBV28 with TRBJ1-4; a weak D match, TRBD1 (5 bases). V was pared by 6 bases and J by 7 bases, with 18 bases between. This CDR3 has 15 residues. CDR1 is MDHEN, CDR2 SYDVKM, per germline. CDR3 in amino acids: CASSPLGGRGEKLFF. The CDR3 DNA is TGTGCCAGCAGCCCTTTGGGGGGAAGAGGTGAAAAACTGTTTTTT.

This clone occurred once. The CDR3 is CATKTGFYNEQFF. CDR3 coding DNA: TGCGCCACGAAGACAGGGTTCTACAATGAGCAGTTCTTC. V is TRBV10-2 and J is TRBJ2-1; 7 nucleotides align to TRBD1. Germline CDR1 and CDR2: WSHSY and SAAADI. CDR3 length equals 13 residues. The trim removed 10 bases at V and 3 bases at J, leaving 6 bases unmatched.

This clone was picked up a small number of times. The chain employs TRBV19 and TRBJ2-2, with 8 bases fitting TRBD2. After removal of 1 base from V and 7 bases from J, the junction contained 2 bases not matched to a gene. Germline loops: CDR1 LNHDA, CDR2 SQIVND (reference sequence). The CDR3 consists of 14 residues. The CDR3 is CASSIGAGVGELFF. CDR3 nucleotide sequence: TGTGCCAGTAGTATAGGAGCGGGAGTCGGGGAGCTGTTTTTT.

V and J are TRBV19 and TRBJ1-1; D gene unclear. CDR3 length: 14 amino acids. Germline V gene lookup returns CDR1 LNHDA and CDR2 SQIVND (reference sequence). With 4 bases removed from V and 1 base from J, the gap between germline ends came to 10 bases. In nucleotides, the CDR3 is TGTGCCAGTAGTACCTCGGGTCCGAACACTGAAGCTTTCTTT. Amino acid sequence: CASSTSGPNTEAFF.

This clone has just a few counts. This chain links TRBV2 with TRBJ2-7, with 7 bases fitting TRBD1. Germline CDR1 SNHLY, CDR2 FYNNEI. The CDR3 spans 14 residues. The trim removed 0 bases at V and 3 bases at J, leaving 2 bases unmatched. CDR3 protein: CASSEAGQFYEQYF. The CDR3 DNA is TGTGCCAGCAGTGAAGCGGGACAGTTCTACGAGCAGTACTTC.

This sequence joins TRBV7-8 and TRBJ2-7, with D possibly being TRBD2 (5 bases). The CDR3 contains 14 residues. V was cut by 0 bases and J by 4 bases, with 10 bases left in between. CDR1 and CDR2 (germline): SGHVS, FQNEAQ. The CDR3 loop reads CASSLAEVFYEQYF. In DNA, the CDR3 is TGTGCCAGCAGCTTAGCGGAGGTATTTTACGAGCAGTACTTC.

This chain joins TRBV7-6 and TRBJ2-7, with 7 nucleotides matching TRBD1. The V and J ends lost 5 bases and 3 bases, in that order; junction bases with no gene match: 4. The V gene's germline CDR1 is SGHVS and CDR2 FNYEAQ. The CDR3 has 13 amino acids. This CDR3 reads CASSVGTDYEQYF. In nucleotides, the CDR3 is TGTGCCAGCAGCGTCGGGACAGACTACGAGCAGTACTTC.